This TCR beta chain was profiled in a study of blood T cell repertoires in COVID-19. For the study at large: T cells, B-cell-depleted T cells, or PBMCs provided the cDNA or gDNA that served as material.

The V gene's germline CDR1 is SGDLS and CDR2 YYNGEE. V was pared by 0 bases and J by 2 bases, with 4 bases of the junction left unmatched. This CDR3 has 17 residues. The data were produced by immunoSEQ multiplex PCR, yet TCRdb's version contains in-frame clones alone and is incomplete. This table holds about 240,000 clones, around 83% found once. The TCR was taken from a woman under 30 with acute or convalescent COVID-19. The V gene is TRBV9, the J gene TRBJ2-6, with 8 positions matching TRBD1. The sequenced sample was peripheral blood. The CDR3 here is CASSVGVQGAGANVLTF. The CDR3 nucleotides are TGTGCCAGCAGCGTAGGTGTACAGGGGGCTGGGGCCAACGTCCTGACTTTC.